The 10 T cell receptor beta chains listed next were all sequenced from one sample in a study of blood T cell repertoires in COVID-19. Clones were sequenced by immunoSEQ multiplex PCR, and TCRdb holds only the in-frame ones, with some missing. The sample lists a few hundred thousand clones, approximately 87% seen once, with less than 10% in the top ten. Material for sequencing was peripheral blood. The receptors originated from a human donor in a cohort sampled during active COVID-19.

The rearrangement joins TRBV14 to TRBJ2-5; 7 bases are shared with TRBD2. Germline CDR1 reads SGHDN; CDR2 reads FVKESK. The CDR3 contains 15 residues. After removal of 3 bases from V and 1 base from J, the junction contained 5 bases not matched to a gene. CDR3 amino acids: CASSHRGGGQETQYF. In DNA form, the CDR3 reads TGTGCCAGCAGCCATCGTGGGGGGGGCCAAGAGACCCAGTACTTC.

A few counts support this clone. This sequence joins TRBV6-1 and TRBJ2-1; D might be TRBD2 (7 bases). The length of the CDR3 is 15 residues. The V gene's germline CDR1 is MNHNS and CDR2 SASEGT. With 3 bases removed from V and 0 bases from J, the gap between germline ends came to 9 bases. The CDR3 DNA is TGTGCCAGCAGTGAGGGGGGGCGCTCCTACAATGAGCAGTTCTTC. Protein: CASSEGGRSYNEQFF.

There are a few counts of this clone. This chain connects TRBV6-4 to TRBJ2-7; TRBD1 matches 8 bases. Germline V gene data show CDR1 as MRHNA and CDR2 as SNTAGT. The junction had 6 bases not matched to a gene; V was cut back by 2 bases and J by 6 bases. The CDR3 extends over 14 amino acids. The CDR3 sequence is CASSDQSTGGEQYF. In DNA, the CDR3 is TGTGCCAGCAGTGACCAATCCACAGGGGGCGAGCAGTACTTC.

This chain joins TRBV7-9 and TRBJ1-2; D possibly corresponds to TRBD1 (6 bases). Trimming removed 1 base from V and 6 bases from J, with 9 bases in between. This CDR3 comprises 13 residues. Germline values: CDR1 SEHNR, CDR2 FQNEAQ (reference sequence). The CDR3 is CASSLGSGDGYTF. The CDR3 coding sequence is TGTGCCAGCAGCTTAGGGTCAGGGGATGGCTACACCTTC. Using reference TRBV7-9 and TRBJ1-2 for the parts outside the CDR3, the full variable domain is DTGVSQNPRHKITKRGQNVTFRCDPISEHNRLYWYRQTLGQGPEFLTYFQNEAQLEKSRLLSDRFSAERPKGSFSTLEIQRTEQGDSAMYLCASSLGSGDGYTFGSGTRLTVV.

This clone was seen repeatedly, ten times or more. The CDR3 nucleotides are TGTGCCAGCAGCTTAGGGGGCCAGGGGGCGTACAATGAGCAGTTCTTC. Residues: CASSLGGQGAYNEQFF. This chain uses TRBV7-2 with TRBJ2-1; 8 bases line up with TRBD1. The CDR3 loop spans 16 amino acids. Germline V CDR1 and CDR2: SGHTA, FQGNSA. J was trimmed by 4 bases and V by 1 base; bases with no gene match: 6.

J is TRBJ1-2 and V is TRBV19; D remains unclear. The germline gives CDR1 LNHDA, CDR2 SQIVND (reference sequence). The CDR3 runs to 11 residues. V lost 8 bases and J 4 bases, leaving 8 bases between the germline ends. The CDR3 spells CASGQSYGYTF. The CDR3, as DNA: TGTGCCAGTGGGCAGTCCTATGGCTACACCTTC.

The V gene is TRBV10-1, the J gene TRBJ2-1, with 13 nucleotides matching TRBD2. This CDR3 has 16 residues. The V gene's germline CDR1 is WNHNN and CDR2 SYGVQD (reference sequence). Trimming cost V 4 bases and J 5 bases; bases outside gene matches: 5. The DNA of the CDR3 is TGCGCCAGCAGTGCGCTTGGACTAGCGGGGGACAATGAGCAGTTCTTC. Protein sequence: CASSALGLAGDNEQFF.

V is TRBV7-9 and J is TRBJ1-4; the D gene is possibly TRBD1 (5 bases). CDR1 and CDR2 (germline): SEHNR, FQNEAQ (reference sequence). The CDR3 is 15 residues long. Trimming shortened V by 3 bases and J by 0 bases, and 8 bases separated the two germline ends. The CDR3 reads CASSLTAATNEKLFF. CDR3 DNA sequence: TGTGCCAGCAGCTTGACAGCCGCAACTAATGAAAAACTGTTTTTT.

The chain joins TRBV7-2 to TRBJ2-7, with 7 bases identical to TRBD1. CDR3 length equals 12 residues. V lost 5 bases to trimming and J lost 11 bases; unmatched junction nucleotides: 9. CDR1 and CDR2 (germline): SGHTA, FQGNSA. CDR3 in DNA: TGTGCCAGCAGCGTAGTAAGAGGACAGGAGTACTTC. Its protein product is CASSVVRGQEYF.

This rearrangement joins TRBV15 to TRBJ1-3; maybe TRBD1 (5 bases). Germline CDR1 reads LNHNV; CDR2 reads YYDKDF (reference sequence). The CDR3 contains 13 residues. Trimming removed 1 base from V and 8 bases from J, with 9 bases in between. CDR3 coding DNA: TGTGCCACCAGCAGAGGGAGGGGAGACACCATATATTTT. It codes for CATSRGRGDTIYF.